This T cell receptor beta chain was captured in a study of shared clonotypes between healthy human individuals. Regarding the study as a whole: When compared with the clonotypes that were shared by all four sorted-subset donors, the non-shared clonotypes turned out to have lower generation probabilities. Having only a few donors restricted how much genetic and exposure-history diversity was captured.

The table came from immunoSEQ multiplex PCR; TCRdb's copy has only in-frame clones and leaves some out. Of about 2 million clones in the sample, approximately 95% were seen once. The germline V gene encodes CDR1 SGHTA and CDR2 FQGNSA. This CDR3 has 14 residues. The ends lost 5 bases at V and 2 bases at J; junction bases unmatched: 5. As concerns this clone: Its antigen is unknown.

The sample consisted of naive CD4+ T cells sorted from blood. Subset indicated: CD45RA+ positively selected. The rearrangement joins TRBV7-2 to TRBJ2-7; 8 bases match TRBD2. The sequence derives from a man younger than 35 in good health. The chain's CDR3 is CASSDGTRPYEQYF. The CDR3 nucleotides are TGTGCCAGCAGCGACGGGACTAGACCCTACGAGCAGTACTTC.